This entry is about one T cell receptor (beta chain). Its antigen is still unknown. The repertoire was sequenced with immunoSEQ multiplex PCR; TCRdb's copy has only in-frame clones and lacks some. Found here are 80,000 to 100,000 clones, around 90% of them singletons; the top ten hold 0.5% to 0.65%. The CDR3 totals 17 residues. Sampled blood was obtained at baseline, cycle 4 day 1, and cycle 7 day 1. This specimen belongs to a study of OX40 agonist ivuxolimab in advanced cancers. Overall study: Patients were dosed intravenously with ivuxolimab at 0.01 to 10 mg/kg every 2 weeks.

The study, taken as a whole, reports: With doses of 0.1 to 3.0 mg/kg, CD4+ and CD8+ blood T cells had undergone clonal expansion by week 6. Certain nonresponders additionally had low normalized T-cell clonal expansion.

The origin of this receptor is an adult with an advanced solid tumor such as melanoma, head and neck, liver or kidney cancer. The chain is built from TRBV21-1 and TRBJ2-6. TRBV21-1 is listed as a pseudogene. The sequences come from CD4+ or CD8+ T cells sorted from blood, collected in a trial of the OX40 agonist ivuxolimab. The CDR3 region has the DNA TGTGCCAGCAGCTCTCGAGTACAACAAAGTCGGGCCAACGTCCTGACTTTC. Amino acid sequence: CASSSRVQQSRANVLTF.